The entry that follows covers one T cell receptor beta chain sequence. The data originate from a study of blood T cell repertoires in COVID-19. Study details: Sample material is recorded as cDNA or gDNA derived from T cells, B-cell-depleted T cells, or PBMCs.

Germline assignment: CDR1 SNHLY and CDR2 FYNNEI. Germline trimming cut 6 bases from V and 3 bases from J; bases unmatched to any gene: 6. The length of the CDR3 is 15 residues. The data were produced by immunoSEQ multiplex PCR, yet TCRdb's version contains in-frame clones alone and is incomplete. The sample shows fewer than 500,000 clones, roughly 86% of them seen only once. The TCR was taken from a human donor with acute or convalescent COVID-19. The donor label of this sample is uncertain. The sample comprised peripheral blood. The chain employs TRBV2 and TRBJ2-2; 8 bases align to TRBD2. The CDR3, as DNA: TGTGCCAGCAGCCCCAGCGGGAGAGACACCGGGGAGCTGTTTTTT. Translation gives CASSPSGRDTGELFF.